The 29 T cell receptor beta chains presented below share a single source sample, sequenced in a study of blood T cell repertoires in COVID-19 (dated by TCRdb to 2018 to 2020). Receptor libraries were prepared by the immunoSEQ multiplex PCR assay. TCRdb retrieved this table from immuneACCESS and kept in-frame rearrangements only. Not all clones are present; in checked studies, unresolved V genes account for under half, and no reason is known for the remainder. The sample table holds about 120,000 clones, of which about 90% were seen once. In total, the top ten clones hold 25% to 30% of the sample. The sample comprised peripheral blood. These receptors all come from a woman aged 70-85 years with acute or convalescent COVID-19.

The V call is TRBV5-1, the J call TRBJ2-3; TRBD2 matches at 9 bases. Germline CDR1 and CDR2: SGHRS and YFSETQ. The CDR3 is made up of 15 amino acids. V trimming: 3 bases; J trimming: 4 bases; junction bases outside the gene matches: 6. In DNA, the CDR3 is TGCGCCAGCAGCTCTCTGGGACTAGCCTCAGATACGCAGTATTTT. This sequence encodes CASSSLGLASDTQYF.

The chain couples TRBV11-1 to TRBJ1-6, with 10 bases that match TRBD1. This CDR3 is built from 16 residues. With 4 bases clipped from V and 10 bases from J, the junction kept 10 bases outside the gene matches. Germline V gene data show CDR1 as SGHAT and CDR2 as FQDESV (reference sequence). CDR3: CASSSRPTGGGSPLHF. As DNA, the CDR3 is TGTGCCAGCAGCTCCAGACCGACAGGGGGCGGATCACCCCTCCACTTT.

This clone has just a few counts. This chain uses TRBV6-4 with TRBJ1-1, with no clear D. Germline V lookup: CDR1 MRHNA, CDR2 SNTAGT. The CDR3 runs 11 residues. DNA of the CDR3: TGTGGCTTGAGTAGAGTCGCTGAAGCTTTCTTT. As protein: CGLSRVAEAFF.

This clone was counted once. The chain uses TRBV5-4 and TRBJ1-1; 10 bases agree with TRBD1. Germline CDR1 and CDR2: SGHNT and YYREEE (reference sequence). There are 14 residues in the CDR3. Trimming cost V 4 bases and J 5 bases; bases outside gene matches: 5. The DNA for the CDR3 is TGTGCCAGCAGCGTCCGGGACAGGGGAACTGAAGCTTTCTTT. Protein sequence: CASSVRDRGTEAFF.

V gene TRBV11-2 combines with J gene TRBJ1-4; 7 nucleotides line up with TRBD1. Germline-derived CDR1 and CDR2 are SGHAT and FQNNGV. V lost 1 base to trimming and J lost 8 bases; unmatched junction nucleotides: 4. The CDR3 totals 14 residues. CDR3 coding DNA: TGTGCCAGCAGCTTAGGGCAGGGGGTGGAAAAACTGTTTTTT. Its protein product is CASSLGQGVEKLFF.

The table lists this clone with a few counts. The DNA of the CDR3 is TGTGCCAGCAGTTATAAACAAGACTACGAGCAGTACTTC. This sequence encodes CASSYKQDYEQYF. The chain combines TRBV27 with TRBJ2-7, with unresolved D. Germline loops: CDR1 MNHEY, CDR2 SMNVEV (reference sequence). This CDR3 is 13 amino acids long. Trimming took 4 bases from V and 3 from J, leaving 10 bases between them.

The chain joins TRBV12-3 or TRBV12-4 to TRBJ1-2; 7 bases agree with TRBD1. The J segment lost 8 bases and the V segment lost 6 bases, leaving 6 bases of the junction unmatched. This CDR3 has 12 amino acids. The CDR3: CASSDRVGGYTF. The CDR3 nucleotides read TGTGCCAGCAGCGACAGGGTAGGGGGCTACACCTTC.

The rearrangement uses TRBV7-9 and TRBJ2-7, with 7 bases that match TRBD2. Germline values: CDR1 SEHNR, CDR2 FQNEAQ (reference sequence). The CDR3 length is 13 residues. The trim removed 3 bases at V and 3 bases at J, leaving 2 bases unmatched. CDR3 DNA sequence: TGTGCCAGCAGCTTCTCGGGAGGCTACGAGCAGTACTTC. Translated, it gives CASSFSGGYEQYF.

This chain links TRBV9 with TRBJ2-1, with unresolved D. The CDR3 is 15 amino acids. The germline V gene encodes CDR1 SGDLS and CDR2 YYNGEE. The V gene lost 3 bases and the J gene lost 2 bases, with 12 bases spanning the gap. The CDR3: CASSAPGLPYNEQFF. The CDR3, as DNA: TGTGCCAGCAGCGCCCCCGGTCTACCCTACAATGAGCAGTTCTTC. Full variable domain (rest looked up from reference TRBV9 and TRBJ2-1): DSGVTQTPKHLITATGQRVTLRCSPRSGDLSVYWYQQSLDQGLQFLIQYYNGEERAKGNILERFSAQQFPDLHSELNLSSLELGDSALYFCASSAPGLPYNEQFFGPGTRLTVL.

This sequence joins TRBV11-3 and TRBJ2-7; 7 bases line up with TRBD1. V lost 0 bases and J lost 1; bases outside the gene matches: 9. Germline values: CDR1 SGHNT, CDR2 YENEEA. The CDR3 length is 17 residues. The CDR3 loop is CASSLDLAQGTSYEQYF. For the CDR3, the DNA is TGTGCCAGCAGCTTAGACCTCGCACAGGGGACATCCTACGAGCAGTACTTC.

V is TRBV2 and J is TRBJ1-1; D remains ambiguous. In germline, CDR1 is SNHLY, CDR2 FYNNEI. The CDR3 runs to 13 residues. Trimming stripped 5 bases from V and 3 bases from J, with 10 bases between. In DNA, the CDR3 is TGTGCCAGCAGTCCAACAGAAGACACTGAAGCTTTCTTT. It yields the protein CASSPTEDTEAFF. The full variable domain, with the rest looked up from reference TRBV2 and TRBJ1-1, is EPEVTQTPSHQVTQMGQEVILRCVPISNHLYFYWYRQILGQKVEFLVSFYNNEISEKSEIFDDQFSVERPDGSNFTLKIRSTKLEDSAMYFCASSPTEDTEAFFGQGTRLTVV.

The rearrangement links TRBV3-1 (or the pseudogene TRBV3-2) to TRBJ1-6, with TRBD1 matching 8 bases. The CDR3 covers 16 residues. The V gene's germline CDR1 is LGHDT and CDR2 YNNKEL (reference sequence). Trimming cost V 7 bases and J 2 bases; bases outside gene matches: 7. The CDR3 DNA reads as TGTGCCAGCACCAACCGGGACAGGCCCTATAATTCACCCCTCCACTTT. Its translation is CASTNRDRPYNSPLHF.

V usage is TRBV27 and J usage is TRBJ1-6; D is uncertain. Trimming left V 6 bases short and J 8 bases short, with 11 bases between. Per the germline V gene, CDR1 is MNHEY and CDR2 is SMNVEV (reference sequence). This CDR3 comprises 13 residues. CDR3 loop: CASSTTLHSPLHF. CDR3 sequence (DNA): TGTGCCAGCAGCACCACTTTACATTCACCCCTCCACTTT.

This clone was detected only once. The identical CDR3 is also encoded by other nucleotide sequences in the sample. This rearrangement joins TRBV28 to TRBJ1-2; possibly TRBD1 for D (5 bases). CDR1 and CDR2 (germline): MDHEN, SYDVKM. Between the trimmed V and J ends, which lost 7 bases and 2 bases, there was a span of 8 bases. The CDR3 sequence is 12 residues long. In DNA, the CDR3 is TGTGCCAGCAATGGGGGGAACTATGGCTACACCTTC. Translation: CASNGGNYGYTF.

The V gene is TRBV29-1, the J gene TRBJ2-1, with TRBD2 identical over 10 bases. Germline trimming cut 4 bases from V and 9 bases from J; bases unmatched to any gene: 3. Germline CDR1 is SQVTM and CDR2 is ANQGSEA. The CDR3 has 12 amino acids. CDR3 sequence: CSVGLAGVEQFF. The CDR3 nucleotides read TGCAGCGTTGGTCTAGCGGGGGTTGAGCAGTTCTTC.

The V gene is TRBV3-1 (or the pseudogene TRBV3-2), the J gene TRBJ2-7; 8 bases map to TRBD1. The germline V gene encodes CDR1 LGHDT and CDR2 YNNKEL (reference sequence). This CDR3 has 15 residues. The V and J ends lost 4 bases and 2 bases, in that order; junction bases with no gene match: 7. CDR3 coding DNA: TGTGCCAGCAGCCCCGCCGGACAGGGAACCTACGAGCAGTACTTC. Amino acid sequence: CASSPAGQGTYEQYF.

This chain uses TRBV3-1 (or the pseudogene TRBV3-2) with TRBJ2-2; 7 bases line up with TRBD2. V gave up 1 base and J gave up 3 bases; unmatched junction bases: 5. The CDR3 loop spans 16 amino acids. The germline V gene encodes CDR1 LGHDT and CDR2 YNNKEL (reference sequence). The CDR3 protein is CASSQVLGRDTGELFF. Here the CDR3 DNA reads TGTGCCAGCAGCCAAGTCCTAGGGAGGGACACCGGGGAGCTGTTTTTT.

This clone was recorded once. The chain employs TRBV29-1 and TRBJ2-3; D is uncertain. This CDR3 contains 12 residues. V was cut by 4 bases and J by 1 base, with 6 bases left in between. Germline V CDR1 and CDR2: SQVTM, ANQGSEA. The CDR3 loop reads CSVGGGTDTQYF. In nucleotides, the CDR3 is TGCAGCGTTGGCGGAGGCACAGATACGCAGTATTTT.

The chain is built from TRBV27 and TRBJ1-3; unclear D gene. This CDR3 comprises 15 residues. Germline lookup yields CDR1 MNHEY and CDR2 SMNVEV (reference sequence). Trimming cost V 2 bases and J 2 bases, with 10 bases left between them. The CDR3 DNA follows: TGTGCCAGCAGTTTAGCATTCGGGGCTGGAAACACCATATATTTT. Protein: CASSLAFGAGNTIYF.

V gene TRBV6-5 combines with J gene TRBJ2-1; 9 bases fit TRBD2. V gave up 4 bases and J gave up 4 bases; unmatched junction bases: 5. Germline loops: CDR1 MNHEY, CDR2 SVGAGI. This CDR3 comprises 15 residues. The CDR3 sequence: CASSLAGDPYNEQFF. Written as DNA, the CDR3 is TGTGCCAGCAGTTTAGCGGGGGATCCTTACAATGAGCAGTTCTTC.

The CDR3 is CASSPMGGDTEAFF. Written as DNA, the CDR3 is TGTGCCAGCAGCCCTATGGGGGGAGACACTGAAGCTTTCTTT. The chain has TRBV7-9 and TRBJ1-1; a possible D gene is TRBD1 (5 bases). V lost 5 bases and J 3 bases, leaving 13 bases between the germline ends. Per the germline V gene, CDR1 is SEHNR and CDR2 is FQNEAQ (reference sequence). CDR3 size: 14 residues. The complete variable domain, with remaining parts taken from reference TRBV7-9 and TRBJ1-1, reads DTGVSQNPRHKITKRGQNVTFRCDPISEHNRLYWYRQTLGQGPEFLTYFQNEAQLEKSRLLSDRFSAERPKGSFSTLEIQRTEQGDSAMYLCASSPMGGDTEAFFGQGTRLTVV.

Points on this clone: A read error may produce the germline difference seen at one junction end. The same CDR3 arises from other DNA sequences in this sample as well. J is TRBJ2-7 and V is TRBV5-4; D might be TRBD1 (6 bases). The CDR3 contains 15 residues. The V gene's germline CDR1 is SGHNT and CDR2 YYREEE (reference sequence). CDR3 protein: CASSPSRTVSYEQYF. The CDR3 DNA is TGTGCCAGCAGCCCGTCGCGGACAGTCTCCTATGAGCAGTACTTC.

The chain employs TRBV7-3 and TRBJ2-1, with TRBD1 as a possible D gene (6 bases). The V gene lost 5 bases and the J gene lost 4 bases, with 12 bases spanning the gap. Germline V gene sequence: CDR1 SGHTA, CDR2 FQGTGA. The CDR3 has 14 residues. CDR3 protein: CASSRPQGYNEQFF. The CDR3 DNA sequence: TGTGCCAGCAGCCGCCCCCAGGGGTACAATGAGCAGTTCTTC.

This clone was found once. J is TRBJ2-3 and V is TRBV20-1, with 9 bases aligning to TRBD1. Germline V gene sequence: CDR1 DFQATT, CDR2 SNEGSKA (reference sequence). The CDR3 covers 14 residues. The V gene end was trimmed by 3 bases and the J gene end by 2 bases; junction bases not matched to a gene: 3. The CDR3 DNA reads as TGCAGTGCTAGTCGGACAGGGGCCACAGATACGCAGTATTTT. This codes for CSASRTGATDTQYF.

The chain employs TRBV24-1 and TRBJ2-5; 8 bases are shared with TRBD2. The germline V gene has CDR1 KGHDR and CDR2 SFDVKD. The V segment lost 4 bases and the J segment 4 bases; nucleotides outside the gene matches: 19. This CDR3 has 19 residues. The CDR3 DNA sequence: TGTGCCACCAGTGACTCTAATCAACCCGGGGGGGCACTCCGAGAGACCCAGTACTTC. It translates to CATSDSNQPGGALRETQYF.

The V and J genes are TRBV28 and TRBJ2-7; 7 bases agree with TRBD1. Trimming cost V 9 bases and J 2 bases; bases outside gene matches: 10. The CDR3 consists of 14 residues. Germline-derived CDR1 and CDR2 are MDHEN and SYDVKM. The CDR3 nucleotides are TGTGCCAGTATACGGGTGACAGGGCCCTACGAGCAGTACTTC. It is translated as CASIRVTGPYEQYF.

This rearrangement joins TRBV19 to TRBJ2-7, with TRBD1 identical over 9 bases. With V trimmed by 4 bases and J by 0 bases, 10 bases remained unmatched. CDR1 is LNHDA, CDR2 SQIVND, per germline (reference sequence). This CDR3 contains 17 residues. For the CDR3, the DNA is TGTGCCAGTAGTAGACCCCCGGGACAGGGATTCTCCTACGAGCAGTACTTC. As protein: CASSRPPGQGFSYEQYF.

The chain uses TRBV4-1 and TRBJ2-2; D unclear. Germline loops: CDR1 MGHRA, CDR2 YSYEKL. The CDR3 sequence is 13 residues long. With 3 bases removed from V and 6 bases from J, the gap between germline ends came to 8 bases. In nucleotides, the CDR3 is TGCGCCAGCAGCCATACCCCGGCCGGGGAGCTGTTTTTT. As protein: CASSHTPAGELFF.

There are a few counts of this clone. The chain combines TRBV3-1 (or the pseudogene TRBV3-2) with TRBJ2-2; D perhaps matches TRBD1 (6 bases). V was clipped by 2 bases and J by 6 bases, with 10 bases between them. The CDR3 extends over 14 amino acids. Germline V gene lookup returns CDR1 LGHDT and CDR2 YNNKEL (reference sequence). This CDR3 is CASSQNRAPGELFF. The CDR3 coding sequence is TGTGCCAGCAGCCAAAACAGGGCGCCCGGGGAGCTGTTTTTT.